This TCR beta chain was documented in a study of regulatory T cells in long-lasting Graves disease. Overall study results and limits: Comparison showed that persistent patients shared more public clonotypes (2,741) than new patients (roughly 1,000).

Arm-PCR of CDR3 regions and iRepertoire HTBI primers were used to build TCR beta libraries. TCRdb reprocessed the multiplex PCR reads via MiXCR and lists one record per CDR3 protein. The sample shows over 500,000 distinct CDR3 sequences, 15% to 20% of them seen only once. Trimming cost V 1 base and J 2 bases, with 8 bases left between them. This CDR3 comprises 14 residues. Per germline, CDR1 SGHAT and CDR2 FQDESV (reference sequence). Specified time point: newly diagnosed GD, antithyroid drugs for less than 3 months. The TCR library was prepared using RNA isolated from PBMCs. Staff took roughly 8.1 milliliters of peripheral blood and put it into EDTA tubes. This clonotype was counted at least ten times. As yet, its antigen is unknown. Separately, the same data were catalogued under a study of T cells in Graves' hyperthyroidism and ophthalmopathy.

The sequencing here drew on peripheral blood mononuclear cells (PBMCs), taken at new diagnosis, from a patient treated with antithyroid drugs. The receptor was derived from a young man with Graves disease. V is TRBV11-1 and J is TRBJ1-1; D unclear. The CDR3 nucleotides are TGTGCCAGCAGCTTAGGGACGTCCAACACTGAAGCTTTCTTT. Protein product: CASSLGTSNTEAFF.